What follows are 13 T cell receptor beta chains derived from one specimen sequenced in a study of T cells in Graves' hyperthyroidism and ophthalmopathy. The source material, RNA transcripts, was used to amplify TCR beta CDR3 regions. First-round RT-PCR of the TCR CDR3 relied on the HTBI primer set. Via MiXCR, TCRdb re-called the multiplex PCR reads, giving one row per CDR3 protein. Among around 340,000 distinct CDR3 sequences listed, roughly 13% were seen once. Material: blood. The receptors here all came from a woman aged 25 to 39 with Graves' hyperthyroidism.

The chain carries TRBV20-1 and TRBJ1-1; 7 bases line up with TRBD1. Germline CDR1 and CDR2: DFQATT and SNEGSKA (reference sequence). V lost 0 bases, J lost 5 bases, and 24 bases stayed unmatched. There are 20 residues in the CDR3. Here the CDR3 reads CSAREGRDSVSDRRRTEAFF. Written as DNA, the CDR3 is TGCAGTGCTAGAGAGGGCCGGGACAGCGTGTCTGATCGGCGTCGGACTGAAGCTTTCTTT.

The gene calls are TRBV30 and TRBJ1-2; D remains ambiguous. Trimming shortened V by 4 bases and J by 8 bases, and 11 bases separated the two germline ends. Germline values: CDR1 GTSNPN, CDR2 SVGIG (reference sequence). CDR3 length equals 11 residues. In DNA form, the CDR3 reads TGTGCCTGGACTGTGTCTAGGGGCTACACCTTC. This sequence encodes CAWTVSRGYTF.

This clonotype was recorded many times. The chain has TRBV5-1 and TRBJ2-1; D ambiguous. The length of the CDR3 is 15 residues. Germline V CDR1 and CDR2: SGHRS, YFSETQ. V lost 4 bases and J 3 bases, leaving 14 bases between the germline ends. CDR3 DNA sequence: TGCGCCAGCAGCGGCTCGTTGGCGGACTACAATGAGCAGTTCTTC. It yields the protein CASSGSLADYNEQFF.

Points on this clonotype: A much larger clone lies one base from this, so it may be a read error. The chain employs TRBV5-5 and TRBJ2-1, with TRBD2 matching over 7 bases. The trim removed 4 bases at V and 0 bases at J, leaving 4 bases unmatched. The CDR3 spans 15 residues. Germline V gene data show CDR1 as SGHKS and CDR2 as YYEKEE (reference sequence). The CDR3 loop reads CASSPGTNSYNEQFF. CDR3 in DNA: TGTGCCAGCAGCCCCGGGACTAACTCCTACAATGAGCAGTTCTTC.

Ten or more counts support this clonotype. The chain employs TRBV11-2 and TRBJ2-7; D perhaps matches TRBD2 (5 bases). Trimming removed 5 bases from V and 3 bases from J, with 17 bases in between. This CDR3 is 15 amino acids long. The germline gives CDR1 SGHAT, CDR2 FQNNGV. CDR3 nucleotide sequence: TGTGCCAGCAGCCGCCCTGGAGGCCAAAACTACGAGCAGTACTTC. Its translation: CASSRPGGQNYEQYF.

In its sample, this clonotype was seen a few times. The genes are TRBV5-1 and TRBJ1-4; 9 nucleotides line up with TRBD1. The CDR3 spans 15 residues. Per the germline V gene, CDR1 is SGHRS and CDR2 is YFSETQ. The V gene end was trimmed by 4 bases and the J gene end by 8 bases; junction bases not matched to a gene: 9. CDR3: CASSTGQGLGEKLFF. The CDR3 DNA is TGCGCCAGCAGCACGGGACAGGGATTGGGCGAAAAACTGTTTTTT. The full variable domain, completed using reference TRBV5-1 and TRBJ1-4, is KAGVTQTPRYLIKTRGQQVTLSCSPISGHRSVSWYQQTPGQGLQFLFEYFSETQRNKGNFPGRFSGRQFSNSRSEMNVSTLELGDSALYLCASSTGQGLGEKLFFGSGTQLSVL.

This clonotype was detected only a few times. The genes are TRBV10-3 and TRBJ2-2; no clear D. This CDR3 has 14 amino acids. Germline V gene lookup returns CDR1 ENHRY and CDR2 SYGVKD. Trimming removed 0 bases from V and 2 bases from J, with 4 bases in between. The CDR3 DNA reads TGTGCCATCAGTGAGTCTGGTAACACCGGGGAGCTGTTTTTT. Translated: CAISESGNTGELFF.

This clonotype was seen a few times. The chain employs TRBV7-2 and TRBJ1-2, with D possibly matching TRBD1 (6 bases). The germline V gene encodes CDR1 SGHTA and CDR2 FQGNSA. V lost 5 bases to trimming and J lost 8 bases, with 15 bases between them. CDR3 size: 13 residues. The CDR3 spells CASSRTGAGGYTF. CDR3 DNA sequence: TGTGCCAGCAGCCGAACGGGGGCTGGGGGCTACACCTTC.

This clonotype showed up many times. This chain uses TRBV6-1 with TRBJ2-5; TRBD1 matches 7 bases. J gave up 0 bases and V 6 bases, and 10 bases lay outside the gene matches. This CDR3 is 16 amino acids long. Germline-derived CDR1 and CDR2 are MNHNS and SASEGT. CDR3 in amino acids: CASRTDPGQHQETQYF. CDR3 nucleotide sequence: TGTGCCAGCAGAACGGATCCGGGACAGCACCAAGAGACCCAGTACTTC.

The chain carries TRBV28 and TRBJ1-5; no firm D call. Germline-derived CDR1 and CDR2 are MDHEN and SYDVKM. Trimming took off 2 bases at V and 4 bases at J, with 9 bases between the two ends. The CDR3 is made up of 14 amino acids. The CDR3 region is CASSLGGNNQPQHF. In nucleotides, the CDR3 is TGTGCCAGCAGTTTAGGAGGGAATAATCAGCCCCAGCATTTT.

This clonotype was counted at least ten times. The chain employs TRBV28 and TRBJ1-1; TRBD1 is a possible D gene (5 bases). Trimming stripped 4 bases from V and 4 bases from J, with 13 bases between. Per germline, CDR1 MDHEN and CDR2 SYDVKM. The CDR3 has 14 residues. CDR3 sequence reads: CASSSVGRSTEAFF. CDR3 DNA sequence: TGTGCCAGCAGTTCGGTGGGACGGAGCACTGAAGCTTTCTTT.

This clonotype was observed many times. The rearrangement joins TRBV10-3 to TRBJ2-2; D might be TRBD1 (6 bases). This CDR3 is 14 amino acids long. Trimming took 2 bases from V and 6 from J, leaving 10 bases between them. Per germline, CDR1 ENHRY and CDR2 SYGVKD. This CDR3 reads CAISEPTGAGELFF. The CDR3, as DNA: TGTGCCATCAGTGAGCCGACAGGCGCCGGGGAGCTGTTTTTT.

This clonotype was counted at least ten times. The V gene is TRBV28, the J gene TRBJ2-1; TRBD1 matches at 9 bases. Germline trimming cut 6 bases from V and 7 bases from J; bases unmatched to any gene: 10. In germline, CDR1 is MDHEN, CDR2 SYDVKM. CDR3 length: 15 residues. CDR3: CASRGGGGQGNEQFF. Written as DNA, the CDR3 is TGTGCCAGCAGAGGGGGAGGGGGACAGGGAAATGAGCAGTTCTTC.